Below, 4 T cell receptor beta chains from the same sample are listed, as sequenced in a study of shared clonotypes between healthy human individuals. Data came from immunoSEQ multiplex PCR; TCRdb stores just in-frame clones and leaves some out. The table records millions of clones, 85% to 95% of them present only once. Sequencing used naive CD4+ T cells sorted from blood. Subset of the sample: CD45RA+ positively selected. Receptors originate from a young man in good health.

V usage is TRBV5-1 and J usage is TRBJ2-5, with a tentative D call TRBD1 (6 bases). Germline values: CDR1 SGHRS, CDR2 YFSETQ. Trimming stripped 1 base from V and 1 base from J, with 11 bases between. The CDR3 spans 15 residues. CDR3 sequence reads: CASSLNRAGQETQYF. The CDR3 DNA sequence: TGCGCCAGCAGCTTGAACAGGGCGGGCCAAGAGACCCAGTACTTC.

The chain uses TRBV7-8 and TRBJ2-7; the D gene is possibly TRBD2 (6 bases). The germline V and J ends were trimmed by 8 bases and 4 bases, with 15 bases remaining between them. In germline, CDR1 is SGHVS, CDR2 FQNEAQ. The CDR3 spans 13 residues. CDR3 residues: CASSRAGGYEQYF. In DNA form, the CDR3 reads TGTGCCAGCTCCCGGGCCGGGGGATACGAGCAGTACTTC. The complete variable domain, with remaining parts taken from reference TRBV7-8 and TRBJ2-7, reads GAGVSQSPRYKVAKRGQDVALRCDPISGHVSLFWYQQALGQGPEFLTYFQNEAQLDKSGLPSDRFFAERPEGSVSTLKIQRTQQEDSAVYLCASSRAGGYEQYFGPGTRLTVT.

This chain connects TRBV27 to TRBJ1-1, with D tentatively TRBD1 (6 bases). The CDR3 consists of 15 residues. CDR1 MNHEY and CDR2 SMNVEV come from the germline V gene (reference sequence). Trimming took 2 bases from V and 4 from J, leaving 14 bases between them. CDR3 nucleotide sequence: TGTGCCAGCAGTTTAGCTACAGGGTACGGCACTGAAGCTTTCTTT. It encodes CASSLATGYGTEAFF.

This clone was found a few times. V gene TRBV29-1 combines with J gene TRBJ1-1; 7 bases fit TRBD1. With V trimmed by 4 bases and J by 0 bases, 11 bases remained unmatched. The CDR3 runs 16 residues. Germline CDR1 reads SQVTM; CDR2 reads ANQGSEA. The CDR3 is CSVGMVTGQLNTEAFF. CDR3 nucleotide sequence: TGCAGCGTTGGCATGGTGACAGGGCAGTTGAACACTGAAGCTTTCTTT.